The 23 T cell receptor beta chains reported below all come from one sample, sequenced in a study of blood T cell repertoires in COVID-19. Profiled with immunoSEQ multiplex PCR; TCRdb holds only in-frame clones, not every one. The sample includes 200,000 to 250,000 clones, roughly 84% of them seen just once. Sequencing input: peripheral blood. These receptors all stem from a middle-aged man with acute or convalescent COVID-19.

The chain has TRBV11-2 and TRBJ2-3; no firm D call. Trimming took off 5 bases at V and 0 bases at J, with 12 bases between the two ends. CDR1 and CDR2 from the germline V gene are SGHAT and FQNNGV. The CDR3 runs 15 residues. Here the CDR3 DNA reads TGTGCCAGCAGCCCGAGTGGTAGAAGCACAGATACGCAGTATTTT. Translated: CASSPSGRSTDTQYF.

The rearrangement uses TRBV6-5 and TRBJ2-5; 10 bases align to TRBD2. The CDR3 sequence is 15 residues long. Germline assignment: CDR1 MNHEY and CDR2 SVGAGI. Trimming took 6 bases from V and 9 from J; bases not matched to a gene: 13. This CDR3 is CASRGLGAGGWAQYF. CDR3 in DNA: TGTGCCAGCAGAGGACTAGGAGCGGGGGGGTGGGCCCAGTACTTC.

A single count supports this clone. The V gene is TRBV2, the J gene TRBJ2-6; D unclear. The CDR3 loop spans 13 amino acids. Germline-derived CDR1 and CDR2 are SNHLY and FYNNEI. V lost 8 bases, J lost 1 base, and 6 bases lay in between. The CDR3, as DNA: TGTGCCAGCGCGTGGTCTGGGGCCAACGTCCTGACTTTC. Translated, it gives CASAWSGANVLTF.

The gene calls are TRBV5-1 and TRBJ1-1; TRBD1 agrees at 8 bases. Germline lookup yields CDR1 SGHRS and CDR2 YFSETQ. The CDR3 covers 15 residues. The V segment lost 0 bases and the J segment 8 bases; nucleotides outside the gene matches: 9. The CDR3 sequence: CASSLDGQGYVEAFF. The DNA for the CDR3 is TGCGCCAGCAGCTTGGATGGACAGGGCTATGTAGAAGCTTTCTTT.

In DNA form, the CDR3 reads TGTGCCAGCAGCCCGGGATTCCAAGGCAATAATTCACCCCTCCACTTT. This encodes CASSPGFQGNNSPLHF. The rearrangement uses TRBV28 and TRBJ1-6; D is undetermined. There are 16 residues in the CDR3. Germline loops: CDR1 MDHEN, CDR2 SYDVKM. V shed 6 bases and J shed 5 bases, with 17 bases lying between them.

A word on this clone: Mismatch with germline at one junction end may stem from a read error. Here the CDR3 DNA reads TGTGCCAGCAGCCCCCCCGGGGTGGTGGTCTTT. This gives the protein CASSPPGVVVF. The rearrangement links TRBV7-9 to TRBJ1-1; D is uncertain. This CDR3 has 11 amino acids. The V gene's germline CDR1 is SEHNR and CDR2 FQNEAQ (reference sequence).

As regards this clone: Given a much more abundant clone one base away, this may be a read error. The chain is built from TRBV7-9 and TRBJ2-2; TRBD2 is a possible D gene (5 bases). This CDR3 contains 14 residues. Trimming pared 3 bases from V and 1 base from J, leaving 6 bases between. Germline V gene sequence: CDR1 SEHNR, CDR2 FQNEAQ (reference sequence). CDR3 loop: CASSLGVNTGELFF. For the CDR3, the DNA is TGTGCCAGCAGCTTGGGAGTGAACACCGGGGAGCTGTTTTTT.

V and J are TRBV5-4 and TRBJ2-7; the match to TRBD2 covers 9 bases. Per germline, CDR1 SGHNT and CDR2 YYREEE (reference sequence). Trimming took 5 bases from V and 2 from J; bases not matched to a gene: 8. CDR3 length equals 15 residues. CDR3 protein: CASRPGLAEAYEQYF. Here the CDR3 DNA reads TGTGCCAGCAGGCCGGGACTAGCCGAGGCCTACGAGCAGTACTTC.

The rearrangement joins TRBV28 to TRBJ1-2, with unresolved D. Per germline, CDR1 MDHEN and CDR2 SYDVKM. There are 13 residues in the CDR3. The V end was cut by 2 bases, the J end by 6 bases, with 10 bases between. Here the CDR3 DNA reads TGTGCCAGCAGTTTAGTGAGTTTGGATGGCTACACCTTC. It yields the protein CASSLVSLDGYTF.

The chain couples TRBV6-6 to TRBJ1-6; D is perhaps TRBD1 (5 bases). Trimming pared 6 bases from V and 7 bases from J, leaving 7 bases between. The CDR3 contains 12 residues. Germline V gene lookup returns CDR1 MNHNY and CDR2 SVGAGI (reference sequence). DNA for the CDR3: TGTGCCAGCAGAGACAGCAATTCACCCCTCCACTTT. It translates to CASRDSNSPLHF.

The chain uses TRBV11-2 and TRBJ1-1, with D possibly being TRBD1 (5 bases). V was pared by 2 bases and J by 5 bases, with 12 bases between. CDR1 and CDR2 from the germline V gene are SGHAT and FQNNGV. This CDR3 is built from 14 residues. CDR3 amino acids: CASSLMAGGTEAFF. The CDR3 DNA reads as TGTGCCAGCAGCTTAATGGCGGGGGGGACTGAAGCTTTCTTT.

In this sample, this clone turned up once. V is TRBV9 and J is TRBJ1-1; D remains ambiguous. Trimming shortened V by 3 bases and J by 5 bases, and 14 bases separated the two germline ends. CDR3 length: 14 residues. Germline V gives CDR1 SGDLS, CDR2 YYNGEE. CDR3 sequence (DNA): TGTGCCAGCAGCGCCCCGGCGGGGTTTACTGAAGCTTTCTTT. It encodes CASSAPAGFTEAFF.

V gene TRBV27 combines with J gene TRBJ2-7; D possibly corresponds to TRBD1 (7 bases). V lost 3 bases and J lost 2, with 14 bases in between. CDR3 length: 15 residues. From germline, CDR1 is MNHEY and CDR2 SMNVEV (reference sequence). This chain's CDR3 is CASSLWRDRPYEQYF. The CDR3 nucleotides read TGTGCCAGCAGTTTGTGGAGGGACAGACCCTACGAGCAGTACTTC.

V and J are TRBV5-5 and TRBJ2-2; 8 bases line up with TRBD1. The CDR3 consists of 14 residues. The germline V gene has CDR1 SGHKS and CDR2 YYEKEE (reference sequence). V was pared by 3 bases and J by 4 bases, with 2 bases of the junction left unmatched. The CDR3 bases are TGTGCCAGCAGCTGGACAGGGTTCACCGGGGAGCTGTTTTTT. Its translation is CASSWTGFTGELFF.

V and J are TRBV6-5 and TRBJ1-6, with TRBD1 matching 10 bases. CDR1 is MNHEY and CDR2 is SVGAGI in the germline V gene. The CDR3 runs 16 residues. V trimming: 2 bases; J trimming: 6 bases; junction bases outside the gene matches: 4. The CDR3 protein is CASSYPRTGGNSPLHF. The CDR3, as DNA: TGTGCCAGCAGTTACCCCCGGACAGGGGGTAATTCACCCCTCCACTTT.

This clone showed up just a few times. This chain uses TRBV4-2 with TRBJ1-5, with D possibly being TRBD1 (6 bases). V was cut by 0 bases and J by 5 bases, with 11 bases left in between. Germline lookup yields CDR1 LGHNA and CDR2 YNFKEQ. CDR3 length: 15 amino acids. CDR3 amino acids: CASSQDGSGDQPQHF. The CDR3 region has the DNA TGTGCCAGCAGCCAAGATGGGTCAGGGGATCAGCCCCAGCATTTT.

The rearrangement links TRBV19 to TRBJ1-1; the match to TRBD1 covers 9 bases. From germline, CDR1 is LNHDA and CDR2 SQIVND (reference sequence). This CDR3 region has 15 residues. Trimming cost V 6 bases and J 0 bases; bases outside gene matches: 5. CDR3 nucleotide sequence: TGTGCCAGTAGCCCCCGGGACAGGGTGAACACTGAAGCTTTCTTT. Translation gives CASSPRDRVNTEAFF.

The rearrangement links TRBV19 to TRBJ1-1; 9 positions agree with TRBD1. The trim removed 4 bases at V and 10 bases at J, leaving 13 bases unmatched. The CDR3 sequence is 15 residues long. The germline V gene has CDR1 LNHDA and CDR2 SQIVND (reference sequence). CDR3 amino acids: CASSSTGTGMVGAFF. CDR3 in DNA: TGTGCCAGTAGTAGCACCGGGACAGGGATGGTTGGAGCTTTCTTT.

V usage is TRBV10-1 and J usage is TRBJ1-5; D might be TRBD1 (5 bases). Trimming took off 3 bases at V and 5 bases at J, with 11 bases between the two ends. The CDR3 extends over 14 amino acids. Germline loops: CDR1 WNHNN, CDR2 SYGVQD (reference sequence). In DNA form, the CDR3 reads TGCGCCAGCAGTGAACAAGGGGTCTATCAGCCCCAGCATTTT. This encodes CASSEQGVYQPQHF.

CDR3 sequence (DNA): TGTGCCAGCAGTTACTCAGGCCGGGAATATGGCTACACCTTC. Amino acid sequence: CASSYSGREYGYTF. This sequence joins TRBV6-2 or TRBV6-3 and TRBJ1-2, with no clear D. Trimming stripped 0 bases from V and 5 bases from J, with 10 bases between. Germline V lookup: CDR1 MNHEY, CDR2 SVGEGT. The CDR3 has 14 amino acids.

The chain employs TRBV24-1 and TRBJ2-7; the D gene is possibly TRBD1 (6 bases). Germline CDR1 is KGHDR and CDR2 is SFDVKD. Trimming removed 3 bases at V and 2 bases at J, with 10 bases between. The CDR3 contains 14 residues. The CDR3, as DNA: TGTGCCACCAGTGATGCCGGGACACCCTACGAGCAGTACTTC. Translated, it gives CATSDAGTPYEQYF.

The chain links TRBV5-1 to TRBJ1-2; 9 bases map to TRBD1. In germline, CDR1 is SGHRS, CDR2 YFSETQ. V shed 4 bases and J 4 bases; nucleotides not matched to a gene: 8. The CDR3 is 15 amino acids. DNA for the CDR3: TGCGCCAGCAGCCCGACCACAGGGGGCGGCTATGGCTACACCTTC. Translation gives CASSPTTGGGYGYTF.

The J gene is TRBJ1-6, the V gene TRBV30, with unresolved D. The V gene's germline CDR1 is GTSNPN and CDR2 SVGIG (reference sequence). The CDR3 is made up of 15 amino acids. Trimming shortened V by 2 bases and J by 7 bases, and 15 bases separated the two germline ends. The CDR3 loop is CAWSLIPPGNSPLHF. The CDR3 nucleotides are TGTGCCTGGAGTTTGATCCCGCCGGGGAATTCACCCCTCCACTTT.